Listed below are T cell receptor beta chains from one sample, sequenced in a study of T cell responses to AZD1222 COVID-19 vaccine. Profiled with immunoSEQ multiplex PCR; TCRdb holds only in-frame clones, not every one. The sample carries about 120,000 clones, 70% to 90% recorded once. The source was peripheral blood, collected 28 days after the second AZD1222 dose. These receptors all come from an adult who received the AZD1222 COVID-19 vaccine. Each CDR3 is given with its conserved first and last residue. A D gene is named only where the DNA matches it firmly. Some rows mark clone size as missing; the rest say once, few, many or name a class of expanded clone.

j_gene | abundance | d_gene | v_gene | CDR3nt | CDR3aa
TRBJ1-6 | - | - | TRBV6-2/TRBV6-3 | TGTGCCAGCAGTTACCAAACCACAGGGAGCTCACCCCTCCACTTT | CASSYQTTGSSPLHF
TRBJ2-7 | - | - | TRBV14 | TGTGCCAGCAGCGACACAGGGTTTTCCTACGAGCAGTACTTC | CASSDTGFSYEQYF
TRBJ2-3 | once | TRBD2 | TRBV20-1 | TGCAGTGCTAGTTTAGCGGGGGTTTTTTCAGATACGCAGTATTTT | CSASLAGVFSDTQYF
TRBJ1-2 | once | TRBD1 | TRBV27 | TGTGCCAGCAGTTCGGGGACGGGACAGGTGGGCTACACCTTC | CASSSGTGQVGYTF
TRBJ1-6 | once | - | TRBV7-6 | TGTGCCAGCAGCTTAGCAGGGGGAAATTCACCCCTCCACTTT | CASSLAGGNSPLHF
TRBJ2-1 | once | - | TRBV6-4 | TGTGCCAGCAGTGCGTCAGGAGAGGCTGGGGCTCGGTTCTTC | CASSASGEAGARFF
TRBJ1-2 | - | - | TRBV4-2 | TGTGCCAGCAGACCCGGGACCGTAGATGGCTACACCTTC | CASRPGTVDGYTF
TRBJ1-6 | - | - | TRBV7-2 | TGTGCCAGCAGCCCCCGGACAGTCTCCTATAATTCACCCCTCCACTTT | CASSPRTVSYNSPLHF
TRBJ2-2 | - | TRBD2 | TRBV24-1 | TGTGCCACCAGTGATGGCGGACTAGCGGCTAACACCGGGGAGCTGTTTTTT | CATSDGGLAANTGELFF
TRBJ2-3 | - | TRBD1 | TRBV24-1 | TGTGCCACCAGTGACTTCGGGACAGGACGCACAGATACGCAGTATTTT | CATSDFGTGRTDTQYF
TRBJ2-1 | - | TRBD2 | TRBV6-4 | TGTGCCAGCAGTGACACTAGCGGAGTAAATGAGCAGTTCTTC | CASSDTSGVNEQFF
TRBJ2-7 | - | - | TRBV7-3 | TGTGCCAGCAGCTTTGGCGGATGGGACGAGCAGTACTTC | CASSFGGWDEQYF
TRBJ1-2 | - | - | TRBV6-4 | TGTGCCAGCAGTGACTCGGACAACTATGGCTACACCTTC | CASSDSDNYGYTF
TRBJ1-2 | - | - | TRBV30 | TGTGCCTGGACAGGAAGCCAATATGGCTACACCTTC | CAWTGSQYGYTF
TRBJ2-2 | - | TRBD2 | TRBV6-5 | TGTGCCAGCAAGCGGACTAGCGGGGGGTCCGGGGAGCTGTTTTTT | CASKRTSGGSGELFF
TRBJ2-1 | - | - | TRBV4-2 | TGTGCCAGCAGCCAGCCACAGACCGTCGGGAATGAGCAGTTCTTC | CASSQPQTVGNEQFF
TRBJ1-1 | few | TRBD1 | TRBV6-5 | TGTGCCAGCAGTCACATCGACAGGGGCACAACTGAAGCTTTCTTT | CASSHIDRGTTEAFF
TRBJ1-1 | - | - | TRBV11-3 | TGTGCCAGCAGGGCAGCACAGGGTGCGGGCACTGAAGCTTTCTTT | CASRAAQGAGTEAFF
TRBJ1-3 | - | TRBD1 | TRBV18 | TGTGCCAGCTCACCACCCGGGACAGTCGGAAACACCATATATTTT | CASSPPGTVGNTIYF
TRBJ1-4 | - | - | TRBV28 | TGTGCCAGCAGTTTAACTTCTGGGCAAGGGCTTACAAAACTGTTTTTT | CASSLTSGQGLTKLFF
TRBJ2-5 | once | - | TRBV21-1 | TGTGCCAGCAGACCCGGGACAGGTACCCAAGAGACCCAGTACTTC | CASRPGTGTQETQYF